A single sample gave rise to the 10 T cell receptor beta chains below, sequenced in a study of blood T cell repertoires in COVID-19. Clones were read by immunoSEQ multiplex PCR, and TCRdb kept only the in-frame ones, dropping some. The table records 250,000 or so clones, 84% of them present only once. The sequencing input was PBMCs or T cells enriched from blood (not recorded which). The receptor set was obtained from a man in his 60s who had recovered from COVID-19.

The rearrangement links TRBV18 to TRBJ2-1, with D maybe TRBD2 (5 bases). The CDR3 consists of 12 residues. With 4 bases removed from V and 9 bases from J, the gap between germline ends came to 10 bases. CDR1 and CDR2 from the germline V gene are KGHSH and LQKENI. CDR3 protein: CASSQLGGEQFF. The CDR3 DNA follows: TGTGCCAGCTCACAACTAGGTGGTGAGCAGTTCTTC. Full variable domain (outside the CDR3, taken from reference TRBV18 and TRBJ2-1): NAGVMQNPRHLVRRRGQEARLRCSPMKGHSHVYWYRQLPEEGLKFMVYLQKENIIDESGMPKERFSAEFPKEGPSILRIQQVVRGDSAAYFCASSQLGGEQFFGPGTRLTVL.

The chain has TRBV11-2 and TRBJ1-3; no clear D. The germline V gene has CDR1 SGHAT and CDR2 FQNNGV. V lost 6 bases, J lost 2 bases, and 11 bases lay in between. The CDR3 spans 14 residues. Here the CDR3 DNA reads TGTGCCAGCAGGCGCTCAGGTACTGGAAACACCATATATTTT. Its translation: CASRRSGTGNTIYF.

The chain joins TRBV20-1 to TRBJ1-4, with D perhaps matching TRBD1 (6 bases). The CDR3 is made up of 11 amino acids. Germline assignment: CDR1 DFQATT and CDR2 SNEGSKA (reference sequence). CDR3: CRTGSNEKLFF. The CDR3 DNA reads as TGCAGGACAGGTTCTAATGAAAAACTGTTTTTT.

CDR3: CASRTRDRGSDGYTF. The DNA for the CDR3 is TGTGCCAGCAGAACCCGGGACAGGGGATCCGATGGCTACACCTTC. J is TRBJ1-2 and V is TRBV4-2; the match to TRBD1 covers 10 bases. The CDR3 length is 15 residues. The germline V gene encodes CDR1 LGHNA and CDR2 YNFKEQ. V lost 6 bases, J lost 6 bases, and 10 bases stayed unmatched.

This clone was found once. This rearrangement joins TRBV7-9 to TRBJ2-2; perhaps TRBD1 as D (5 bases). V lost 1 base and J 8 bases, leaving 11 bases between the germline ends. CDR3 length equals 14 residues. Germline-derived CDR1 and CDR2 are SEHNR and FQNEAQ (reference sequence). CDR3 in DNA: TGTGCCAGCAGCTTAGAAGGCAGGGCTGGGGAGCTGTTTTTT. Translation gives CASSLEGRAGELFF. Using reference TRBV7-9 and TRBJ2-2 for the parts outside the CDR3, the full variable domain is DTGVSQNPRHKITKRGQNVTFRCDPISEHNRLYWYRQTLGQGPEFLTYFQNEAQLEKSRLLSDRFSAERPKGSFSTLEIQRTEQGDSAMYLCASSLEGRAGELFFGEGSRLTVL.

The CDR3 nucleotides are TGTGCCAGCAGCTCTAGAGTATCATTCTATGGCTACACCTTC. Amino acids: CASSSRVSFYGYTF. The chain recombines TRBV11-3 with TRBJ1-2; no reliable D call. The V gene lost 4 bases and the J gene lost 4 bases, with 13 bases spanning the gap. This CDR3 is 14 amino acids long. Germline V gene lookup returns CDR1 SGHNT and CDR2 YENEEA.

The chain uses TRBV14 and TRBJ2-7; perhaps TRBD2 as D (6 bases). The germline gives CDR1 SGHDN, CDR2 FVKESK. The CDR3 runs 13 residues. Trimming cost V 1 base and J 6 bases, with 10 bases left between them. The CDR3 sequence: CASSQGSGVEQYF. As DNA, the CDR3 is TGTGCCAGCAGCCAAGGTTCGGGGGTCGAGCAGTACTTC.

The V call is TRBV5-4, the J call TRBJ1-4; the match to TRBD1 covers 9 bases. With 3 bases clipped from V and 8 bases from J, the junction kept 11 bases outside the gene matches. Germline V gene lookup returns CDR1 SGHNT and CDR2 YYREEE (reference sequence). The CDR3 is made up of 16 amino acids. CDR3 DNA sequence: TGTGCCAGCAGCTCATCCGGGACAGGGACTTTAGAAAAACTGTTTTTT. As protein: CASSSSGTGTLEKLFF.

This chain connects TRBV10-3 to TRBJ1-4; 10 bases match TRBD1. CDR1 is ENHRY and CDR2 is SYGVKD in the germline V gene. The CDR3 spans 19 residues. Losses at the gene ends were 0 bases for V and 6 bases for J; bases not matched to a gene: 13. The CDR3 spells CAISESSGTGDGLYEKLFF. Here the CDR3 DNA reads TGTGCCATCAGTGAGTCGAGCGGGACAGGGGATGGGTTGTATGAAAAACTGTTTTTT.

The J gene is TRBJ1-1, the V gene TRBV30, with TRBD1 matching 8 bases. J was trimmed by 5 bases and V by 0 bases; bases with no gene match: 5. Looked up from germline, CDR1 is GTSNPN and CDR2 is SVGIG (reference sequence). There are 14 residues in the CDR3. CDR3 in amino acids: CAWSVDRGWTEAFF. The CDR3 DNA reads TGTGCCTGGAGTGTAGACAGGGGATGGACTGAAGCTTTCTTT.